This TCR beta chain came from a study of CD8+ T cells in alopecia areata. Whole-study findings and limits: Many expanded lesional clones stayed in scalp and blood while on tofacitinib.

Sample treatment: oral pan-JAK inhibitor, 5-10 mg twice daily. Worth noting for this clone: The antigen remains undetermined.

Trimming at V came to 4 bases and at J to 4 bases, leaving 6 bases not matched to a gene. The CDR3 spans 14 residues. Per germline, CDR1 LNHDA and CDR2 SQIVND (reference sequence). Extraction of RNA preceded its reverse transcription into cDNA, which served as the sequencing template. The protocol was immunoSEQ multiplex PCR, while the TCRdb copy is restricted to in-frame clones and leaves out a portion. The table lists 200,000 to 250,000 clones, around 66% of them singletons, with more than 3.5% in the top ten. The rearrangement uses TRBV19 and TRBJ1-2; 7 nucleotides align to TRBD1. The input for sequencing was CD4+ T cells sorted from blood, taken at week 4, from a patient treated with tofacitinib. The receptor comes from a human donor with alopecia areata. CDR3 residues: CASSKQGRGYGYTF. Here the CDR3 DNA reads TGTGCCAGTAGTAAACAGGGGCGAGGCTATGGCTACACCTTC.